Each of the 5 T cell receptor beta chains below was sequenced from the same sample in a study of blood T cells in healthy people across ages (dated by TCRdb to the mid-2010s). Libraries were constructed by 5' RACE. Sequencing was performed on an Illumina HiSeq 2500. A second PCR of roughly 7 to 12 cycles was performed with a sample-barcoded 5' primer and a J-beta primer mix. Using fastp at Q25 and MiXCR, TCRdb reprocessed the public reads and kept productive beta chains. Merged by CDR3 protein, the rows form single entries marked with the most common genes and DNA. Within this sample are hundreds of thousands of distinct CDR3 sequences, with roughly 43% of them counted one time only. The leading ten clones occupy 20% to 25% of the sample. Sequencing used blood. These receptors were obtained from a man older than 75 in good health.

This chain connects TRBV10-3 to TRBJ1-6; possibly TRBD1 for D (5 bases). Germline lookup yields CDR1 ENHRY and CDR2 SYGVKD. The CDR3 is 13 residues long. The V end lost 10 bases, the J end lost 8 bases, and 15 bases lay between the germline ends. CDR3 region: CATVGLQDSPLHF. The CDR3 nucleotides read TGTGCCACGGTTGGTTTACAGGATTCACCCCTCCACTTT.

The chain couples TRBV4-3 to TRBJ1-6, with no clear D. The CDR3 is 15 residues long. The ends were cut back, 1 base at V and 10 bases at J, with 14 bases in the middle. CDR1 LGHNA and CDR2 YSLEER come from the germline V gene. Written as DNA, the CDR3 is TGCGCCAGCAGCCAAGCAATATTATCCCGATCACCCCTCCACTTT. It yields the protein CASSQAILSRSPLHF.

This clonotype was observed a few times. The CDR3 DNA is TGTGCCATCAGGGATCCAGGGTCTAATGAAAAACTGTTTTTT. Encoded protein: CAIRDPGSNEKLFF. The V gene is TRBV10-3, the J gene TRBJ1-4, with D perhaps TRBD1 (5 bases). CDR1 is ENHRY, CDR2 SYGVKD, per germline. V lost 6 bases, J lost 3 bases, and 11 bases lay in between. The CDR3 spans 14 residues.

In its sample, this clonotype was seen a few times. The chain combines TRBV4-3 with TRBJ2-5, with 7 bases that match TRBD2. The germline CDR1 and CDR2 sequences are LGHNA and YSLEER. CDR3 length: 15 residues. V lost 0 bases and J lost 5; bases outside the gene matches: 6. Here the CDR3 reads CASSQDPRGEETQYF. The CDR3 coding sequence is TGCGCCAGCAGCCAAGATCCCCGGGGGGAGGAGACCCAGTACTTC.

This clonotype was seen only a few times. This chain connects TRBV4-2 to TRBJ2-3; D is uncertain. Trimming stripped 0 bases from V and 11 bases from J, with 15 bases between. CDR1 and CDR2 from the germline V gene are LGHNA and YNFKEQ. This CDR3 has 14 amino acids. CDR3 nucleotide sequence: TGTGCCAGCAGCCAAGACTTGAGGATCAGTCGGCAGTATTTT. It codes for CASSQDLRISRQYF.